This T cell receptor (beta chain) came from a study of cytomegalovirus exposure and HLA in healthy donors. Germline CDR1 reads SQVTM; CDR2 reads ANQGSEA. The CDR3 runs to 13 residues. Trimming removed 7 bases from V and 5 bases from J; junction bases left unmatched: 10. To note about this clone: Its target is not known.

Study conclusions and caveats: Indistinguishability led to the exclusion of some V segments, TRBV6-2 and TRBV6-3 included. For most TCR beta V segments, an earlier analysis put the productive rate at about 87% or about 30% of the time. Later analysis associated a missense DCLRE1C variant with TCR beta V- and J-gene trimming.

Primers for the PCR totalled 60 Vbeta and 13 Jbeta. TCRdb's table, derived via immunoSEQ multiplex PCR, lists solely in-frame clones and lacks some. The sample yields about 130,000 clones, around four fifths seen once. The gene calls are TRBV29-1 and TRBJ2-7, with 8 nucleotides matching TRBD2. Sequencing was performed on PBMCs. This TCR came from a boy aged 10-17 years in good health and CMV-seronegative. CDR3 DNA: TGCAGCGCCGGGGGGGGCAGTATCAACGAGCAGTACTTC. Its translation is CSAGGGSINEQYF.